This TCR beta chain was sequenced for a study of cytomegalovirus exposure and HLA in healthy donors. Both 60 Vbeta primers and 13 Jbeta primers went into the PCR. Assay: immunoSEQ multiplex PCR; the TCRdb copy retains only in-frame clones and omits some. The table shows 100,000 to 150,000 clones, with roughly 82% occurring only once. Findings of the study overall: For presence/absence analyses, sequencing depth was assumed to be roughly uniform across donors.

Everyone who donated was a healthy bone marrow donor. In the case of this clone: Its antigen is currently unknown.

The CDR3 totals 14 residues. The germline gives CDR1 MNHEY, CDR2 SVGAGI. Deletions cut 4 bases from V and 7 bases from J, with 11 bases between. Sequencing was performed on PBMCs. This sequence joins TRBV6-5 and TRBJ1-6; TRBD1 might be the D (6 bases). The TCR was taken from a boy between 10 and 17 years old in good health and CMV-seronegative. The CDR3: CASSSGGRNSPLHF. The CDR3 DNA reads as TGTGCCAGCAGTTCCGGGGGGCGGAATTCACCCCTCCACTTT.